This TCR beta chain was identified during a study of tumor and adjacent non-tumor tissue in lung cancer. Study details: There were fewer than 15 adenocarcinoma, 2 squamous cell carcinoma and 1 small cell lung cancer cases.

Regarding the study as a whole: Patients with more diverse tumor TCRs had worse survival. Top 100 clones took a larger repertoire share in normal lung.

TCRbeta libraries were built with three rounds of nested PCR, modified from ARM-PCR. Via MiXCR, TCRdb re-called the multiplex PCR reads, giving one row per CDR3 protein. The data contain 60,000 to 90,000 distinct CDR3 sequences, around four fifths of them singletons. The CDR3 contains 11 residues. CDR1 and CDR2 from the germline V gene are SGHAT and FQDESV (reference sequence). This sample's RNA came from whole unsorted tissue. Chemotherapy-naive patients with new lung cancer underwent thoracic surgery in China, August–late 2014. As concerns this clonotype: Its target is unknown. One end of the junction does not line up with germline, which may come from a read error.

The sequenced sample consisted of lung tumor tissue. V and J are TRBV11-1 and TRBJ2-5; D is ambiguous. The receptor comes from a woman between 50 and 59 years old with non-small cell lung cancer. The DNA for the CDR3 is TGTGCCAGTAGCTTAGGCGAGGCCCAGTATTTC. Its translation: CASSLGEAQYF.